This is a list of T cell receptor beta chains from one sample in a study of regulatory T cells in long-lasting Graves disease. MiXCR was run by TCRdb on the multiplex PCR reads, yielding one entry per CDR3 protein. The sample records around 330,000 distinct CDR3 sequences, 18% being singletons. The input for sequencing was peripheral blood mononuclear cells (PBMCs), taken at new diagnosis, from a patient treated with antithyroid drugs. The origin of the receptors is a female donor with Graves disease. Each CDR3 is given with its conserved first and last residue. The order of the fields is CDR3 DNA, CDR3 protein, clone size, J gene, V gene, D gene. The D gene is left open where the match is weak. The listing skips clone size in some rows; elsewhere it reads once, few, many or a size class.

DNA: TGCGCCAGCAGCTCCCAGGGGACAGGGGATTCACCCCTCCACTTT; CDR3: CASSSQGTGDSPLHF; size: .; J: TRBJ1-6; V: TRBV5-1; D: TRBD1
DNA: TGTGCCAGCAGTTACTCGTCTTCGAGGTTGGACTATGGGGCCAACTATGGCTACACCTTC; CDR3: CASSYSSSRLDYGANYGYTF; size: many; J: TRBJ1-2; V: TRBV6-5; D: .
DNA: TGTGCCAGCAGTTTGGGGGGTCCAGGGACTAGGAATTCACCCCTCCACTTT; CDR3: CASSLGGPGTRNSPLHF; size: many; J: TRBJ1-6; V: TRBV27; D: .
DNA: TGTGCCAGCGAGACTAGCGGGATCCAAGAGACCCAGTACTTC; CDR3: CASETSGIQETQYF; size: many; J: TRBJ2-5; V: TRBV6-1; D: TRBD2
DNA: TGTGCCTGGAACCGGGACAGGGACCGAATTGTGAATTCACCCCTCCACTTT; CDR3: CAWNRDRDRIVNSPLHF; size: many; J: TRBJ1-6; V: TRBV30; D: TRBD1
DNA: TGTGCCAGCAGCGGACAGGAGTCCGACACGAACACCGGGGAGCTGTTTTTT; CDR3: CASSGQESDTNTGELFF; size: .; J: TRBJ2-2; V: TRBV13; D: TRBD1
DNA: TGTGCCATCACAGGGGGCACTGAAGCTTTCTTT; CDR3: CAITGGTEAFF; size: many; J: TRBJ1-1; V: TRBV10-3; D: TRBD1
DNA: TGTGCCTGGACGATGGCTAGCGGCTACAATGAGCAGTTCTTC; CDR3: CAWTMASGYNEQFF; size: .; J: TRBJ2-1; V: TRBV30; D: TRBD2
DNA: TGTGCCAGTACCCTGGACAGGGGGAGATCGAACACCGGGGAGCTGTTTTTT; CDR3: CASTLDRGRSNTGELFF; size: .; J: TRBJ2-2; V: TRBV19; D: TRBD1
DNA: TGTGCCAGCAGACCGGGACAGTACAATGAGCAGTTCTTC; CDR3: CASRPGQYNEQFF; size: many; J: TRBJ2-1; V: TRBV11-2; D: TRBD1
DNA: TGTGCCAGCAGTTCCCTGAGGGGGCAATGGTCACCCCTCCACTTT; CDR3: CASSSLRGQWSPLHF; size: .; J: TRBJ1-6; V: TRBV28; D: TRBD1
DNA: TGTGCCACCTTGGCGATAGCGTTGACCTACGAGCAGTACTTC; CDR3: CATLAIALTYEQYF; size: .; J: TRBJ2-7; V: TRBV6-2/TRBV6-3; D: .
DNA: TGCGCCAGCAGCCCAGGACAGACTAGTAGTATGGGGGGTGAAAAACTGTTTTTT; CDR3: CASSPGQTSSMGGEKLFF; size: many; J: TRBJ1-4; V: TRBV5-1; D: .
DNA: TGCAGTGCTAGAGATGTACGGAATAATTCACCCCTCCACTTT; CDR3: CSARDVRNNSPLHF; size: few; J: TRBJ1-6; V: TRBV20-1; D: .
DNA: TGTGCCAGCAGTTCAACAGGGTGGACGGGTTCCTACGAGCAGTACTTC; CDR3: CASSSTGWTGSYEQYF; size: few; J: TRBJ2-7; V: TRBV25-1; D: .
DNA: TGTGCCAGTAGTATTCGGGGGACCCCAAACACCGGGGAGCTGTTTTTT; CDR3: CASSIRGTPNTGELFF; size: many; J: TRBJ2-2; V: TRBV19; D: .
DNA: TGTGCCAGCAGCGATAGTGTCCGGGAGACCCAGTACTTC; CDR3: CASSDSVRETQYF; size: .; J: TRBJ2-5; V: TRBV14; D: .
DNA: TGTGCTAGTGGTCAAGGGGGCGCAAGTGGGGCCAACGTCCTGACTTTC; CDR3: CASGQGGASGANVLTF; size: many; J: TRBJ2-6; V: TRBV12-5; D: TRBD1
DNA: TGTGCCAGCAGTGGGACTAGCGGGGAGGGCAATGAGCAGTTCTTC; CDR3: CASSGTSGEGNEQFF; size: .; J: TRBJ2-1; V: TRBV6-1; D: TRBD2
DNA: TGTGCCAGCAGCAAACCGACTAGCGCGGGTTACAATGAGCAGTTCTTC; CDR3: CASSKPTSAGYNEQFF; size: many; J: TRBJ2-1; V: TRBV11-3; D: TRBD2
DNA: TGCAGTGCCATCGTACCGGGTCCCCTCTACGAGCAGTACTTC; CDR3: CSAIVPGPLYEQYF; size: many; J: TRBJ2-7; V: TRBV20-1; D: .
DNA: TGTGCCAGCAGTAGCGGGGGGCTCGGTAGCAATCAGCCCCAGCATTTT; CDR3: CASSSGGLGSNQPQHF; size: many; J: TRBJ1-5; V: TRBV2; D: .
DNA: TGTGCCAGCAGTGCAATCGCAGGGAGGGCCTACGAGCAGTACTTC; CDR3: CASSAIAGRAYEQYF; size: many; J: TRBJ2-7; V: TRBV28; D: TRBD2
DNA: TGTGCCAGTAGTATAGCTCTCGGGTATGAGCAGTTCTTC; CDR3: CASSIALGYEQFF; size: many; J: TRBJ2-1; V: TRBV19; D: .
DNA: TGCAGTGCTAGAGATCTTGGGGGAAACTATGGCTACACCTTC; CDR3: CSARDLGGNYGYTF; size: many; J: TRBJ1-2; V: TRBV20-1; D: .
DNA: TGTGCCAGCAGTCCAGCGGACCAAGAGACCCAGTACTTC; CDR3: CASSPADQETQYF; size: many; J: TRBJ2-5; V: TRBV6-2/TRBV6-3; D: .
DNA: TGTGCCAGTAGTATTTGGGGGCGCCCAGGCAATGAAAAACTGTTTTTT; CDR3: CASSIWGRPGNEKLFF; size: few; J: TRBJ1-4; V: TRBV19; D: .
DNA: TGCAGTGCTAGAGTAGTAGCGGGAGGGAGCACAGATACGCAGTATTTT; CDR3: CSARVVAGGSTDTQYF; size: .; J: TRBJ2-3; V: TRBV20-1; D: TRBD2
DNA: TGTGCCAGCAGTGAAGCCGGGGACGGGCCCTACGAGCAGTACTTC; CDR3: CASSEAGDGPYEQYF; size: .; J: TRBJ2-7; V: TRBV6-1; D: .